One T cell receptor beta chain is described in this entry. The CDR3 covers 17 residues. Germline loops: CDR1 MDHEN, CDR2 SYDVKM. V lost 5 bases to trimming and J lost 1 base, with 20 bases between them. Researchers divided each subset's genomic DNA evenly across several immunoSEQ plates. The protocol was immunoSEQ multiplex PCR, while the TCRdb copy is restricted to in-frame clones and leaves out a portion. Of approximately 2.1 million clones detected, just over 90% appear once; the ten largest clones hold about 0.39%. This sample was taken from a study of shared clonotypes between healthy human individuals.

The TCR sequence derives from a man aged 18-30 years in good health. Some clones in this sample may be carry-over from other donors' samples. V is TRBV28 and J is TRBJ2-5, with D maybe TRBD1 (5 bases). Material: naive CD4+ T cells from PBMCs. Stated subset: CD45RA+ positively selected. CDR3 residues: CASSQAGIGWAQETQYF. The DNA of the CDR3 is TGTGCCAGCAGTCAGGCAGGGATAGGGTGGGCCCAAGAGACCCAGTACTTC.